This T cell receptor beta chain was captured by sequencing in a study of blood T cells in healthy people across ages (dated by TCRdb to the mid-2010s). Regarding the study in general: In model experiments, template switching captured roughly one uniquely barcoded TCR beta cDNA molecule for every two T cells. Four age groups were formed from the donors: young (average 16 years), middle-aged (approximately 39), aged (about 62) and long-lived (roughly 81). Two additional independent replicas of 1 million unique cDNA reads from the same blood draw were analyzed for two donors (one aged 18 to 30 and one aged 80 or older). Age-related changes in TCR beta repertoire diversity were measured in the study by deep sequencing normalized with unique cDNA molecular identifiers. Donors of different ages were randomly distributed across sequencing lanes to avoid experimental bias. The study at large found these results: Total diversity estimates from one million sequenced T cells were considered lower bounds and underestimates. Compared with the aged group, more naive CD4+ T cells, fewer expanded clones and increased TCR diversity were shown by the long-lived group, suggesting age selection. Donor CMV infection status was unknown, potentially confounding age-related changes in expanded clonotypes. Since profiling was done on bulk unsorted PBMCs, naive and antigen-experienced compartments could not be conclusively compared. The percentage of naive T cells measured by flow cytometry correlated strongly with observed TCR beta diversity. Observed TCR beta diversity per million T cells fell roughly linearly with age, and a significant reduction was already apparent by age around 40.

V ends up 6 bases short and J 0 bases short, with an unmatched junction base count of 7. CDR1 and CDR2 are read off the germline V gene as MNHEY and SVGAGI. From the cysteine through the phenylalanine, the CDR3 covers 16 amino acids. Only CDR3 DNA is held: 48 bases, read in frame from base 1. The roughly 39 donors, aged about 6 to 95 years, were systemically healthy Caucasian individuals from Russia. Approximately 9.3 milliliters of peripheral blood were drawn from each donor into EDTA-treated Vacutainer tubes. Ficoll-Paque density-gradient centrifugation was used to isolate PBMCs, with at least 7 million per sample. Total RNA, at least 6 micrograms per sample, was extracted from PBMCs with Trizol reagent. Naive CD45RAhigh/CD27high T cell percentages were measured by flow cytometry on a PBMC aliquot from every donor. The library came from 5' RACE. TCRdb records Illumina HiSeq 2500 as the sequencer. The second PCR ran for about 7 to 11 cycles and used a J-beta primer mix along with a sample-barcoded 5' primer. A template-switch 5' adaptor carrying 12 random nucleotides introduced a unique molecular identifier onto each TCR beta cDNA molecule. Each sample yielded at least 2.5 million CDR3-containing paired-end reads. All of the RNA was converted into first-strand cDNA using the Mint cDNA synthesis kit, with a TRBC-specific oligonucleotide serving as the primer. All cDNA was treated with uracil-DNA glycosylase and then went through a first 18-cycle PCR with the universal primers M1SS and BC2_uni_R. On the authors' methods: Normalization of each sample was performed by random selection of 1 million high-quality reads, each carrying a distinct molecular identifier. Reads sharing molecular identifiers were discarded rather than binned into consensus sequences. CDR3 identification, clonotype clustering and error correction used MiTCR with a Q25 quality threshold and the strictest error-elimination algorithm. A nonparametric unseen species model using Euler transformation provided a lower-bound estimate of total TCR beta diversity. The raw public data were reprocessed by TCRdb itself: fastp quality trimming at Q25, MiXCR clonotype calling, in-frame beta chains only. Every distinct CDR3 protein forms one entry, paired with its most common genes and DNA. It is TCRdb's table, rather than the study itself, that gives the V and J calls and clone size. The sample contains approximately 800,000 distinct CDR3 sequences, approximately 60% of them found a single time. The biggest ten clones account for under 30% of the sample.

A note on this clonotype: The antigen this receptor binds is unknown. The record has no base qualities; no much larger clone is one base away.

The sequence derives from a man in his forties or fifties in good health. The sequence joins TRBV6-5 to TRBJ2-2; 7 bases in between match TRBD2. Source material: blood. The DNA sequence follows: TGTGCCAGCAGACGCGGCGGGAGTTCGAACACCGGGGAGCTGTTTTTT. This translates into CASRRGGSSNTGELFF.